The T cell receptor beta chain described here comes from a study of T-cell memory formation after mild COVID-19. Study-wide context: Among the donors, TCR clusters were largely specific to each donor. Study-wide findings and caveats: Contracting CD8+ clones were enriched in EMRA, CD4+ mainly in CM and EM. Several responding clones turned up in pre-infection memory, indicating that cross-reactive memory may have taken part. Contracting clones, day 15 to 85, had balanced CD4/CD8, and later expanders favored CD4+.

Of note for this clonotype: Its antigen is not known.

V was clipped by 6 bases and J by 4 bases; unmatched bases: 12. The CDR3 is made up of 16 amino acids. CDR1 is SGHNT, CDR2 YENEEA, per germline. TCRdb called the 5' RACE reads again in MiXCR, with one record for every CDR3 protein. Among 450,000 to 650,000 distinct CDR3 sequences listed, about 20% were seen once. The specimen sequenced was PBMCs or a T cell subset sorted from them (not recorded which). This sequence joins TRBV11-3 and TRBJ2-1; 7 bases are a match to TRBD2. The TCR comes from an adult woman who had mild COVID-19 (a few samples of this study predate the infection). Cell type and time point are not known. CDR3 protein: CASRDKAGIGYNEQFF. CDR3 in DNA: TGTGCCAGCAGAGATAAAGCGGGAATAGGGTACAATGAGCAGTTCTTC.